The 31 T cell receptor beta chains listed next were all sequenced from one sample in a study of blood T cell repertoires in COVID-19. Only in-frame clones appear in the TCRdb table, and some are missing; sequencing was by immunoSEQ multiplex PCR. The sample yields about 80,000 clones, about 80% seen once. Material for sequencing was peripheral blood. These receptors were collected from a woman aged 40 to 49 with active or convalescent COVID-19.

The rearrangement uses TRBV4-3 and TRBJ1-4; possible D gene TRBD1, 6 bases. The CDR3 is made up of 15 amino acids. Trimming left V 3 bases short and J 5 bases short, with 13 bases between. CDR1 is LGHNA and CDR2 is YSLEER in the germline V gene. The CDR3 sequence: CASSQANGQNEKLFF. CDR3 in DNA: TGCGCCAGCAGCCAGGCTAACGGACAGAATGAAAAACTGTTTTTT.

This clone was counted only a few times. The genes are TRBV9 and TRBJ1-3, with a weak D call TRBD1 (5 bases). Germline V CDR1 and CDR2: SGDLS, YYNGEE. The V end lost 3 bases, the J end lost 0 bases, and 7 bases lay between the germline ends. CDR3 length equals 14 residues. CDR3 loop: CASSEGNSGNTIYF. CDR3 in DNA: TGTGCCAGCAGCGAGGGGAACTCTGGAAACACCATATATTTT.

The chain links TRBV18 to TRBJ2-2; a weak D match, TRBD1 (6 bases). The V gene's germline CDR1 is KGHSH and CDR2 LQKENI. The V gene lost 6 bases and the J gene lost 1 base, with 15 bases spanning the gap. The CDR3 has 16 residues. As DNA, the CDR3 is TGTGCCAGCTCTCGTGCTGGGGACAAGAACACCGGGGAGCTGTTTTTT. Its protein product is CASSRAGDKNTGELFF.

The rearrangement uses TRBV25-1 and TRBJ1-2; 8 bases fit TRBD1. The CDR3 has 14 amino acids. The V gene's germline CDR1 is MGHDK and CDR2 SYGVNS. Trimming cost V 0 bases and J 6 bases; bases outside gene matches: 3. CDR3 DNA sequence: TGTGCCAGCAGTGAATATAAGACAGGGGATGGCTACACCTTC. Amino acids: CASSEYKTGDGYTF.

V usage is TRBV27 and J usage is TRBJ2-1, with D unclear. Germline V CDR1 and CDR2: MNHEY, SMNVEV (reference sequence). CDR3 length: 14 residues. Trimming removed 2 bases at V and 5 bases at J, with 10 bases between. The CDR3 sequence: CASSLIDADNEQFF. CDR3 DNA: TGTGCCAGCAGTTTAATTGACGCGGACAATGAGCAGTTCTTC.

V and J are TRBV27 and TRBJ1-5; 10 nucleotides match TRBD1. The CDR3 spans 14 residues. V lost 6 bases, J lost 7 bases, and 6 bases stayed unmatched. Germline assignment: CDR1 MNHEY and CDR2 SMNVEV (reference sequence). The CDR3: CASRPDRGRQPQHF. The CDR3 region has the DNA TGTGCCAGCAGACCAGACAGGGGGCGACAGCCCCAGCATTTT.

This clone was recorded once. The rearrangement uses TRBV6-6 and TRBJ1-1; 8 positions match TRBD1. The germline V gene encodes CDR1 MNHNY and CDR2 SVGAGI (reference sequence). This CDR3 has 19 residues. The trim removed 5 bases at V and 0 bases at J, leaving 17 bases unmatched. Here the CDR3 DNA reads TGTGCCAGCAGTCGACGATCGGGACAGGACAGAAGCATGAACACTGAAGCTTTCTTT. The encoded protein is CASSRRSGQDRSMNTEAFF.

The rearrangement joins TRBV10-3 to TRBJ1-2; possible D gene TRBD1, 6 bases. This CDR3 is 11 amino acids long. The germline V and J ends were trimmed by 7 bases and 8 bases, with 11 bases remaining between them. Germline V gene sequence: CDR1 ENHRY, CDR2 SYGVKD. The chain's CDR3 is CAIKWGRGYTF. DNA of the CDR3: TGTGCCATCAAATGGGGGCGCGGCTACACCTTC.

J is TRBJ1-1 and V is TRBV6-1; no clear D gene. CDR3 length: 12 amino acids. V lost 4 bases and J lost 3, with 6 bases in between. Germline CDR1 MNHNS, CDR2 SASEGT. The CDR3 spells CASSVPDTEAFF. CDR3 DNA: TGTGCCAGCAGTGTACCGGACACTGAAGCTTTCTTT.

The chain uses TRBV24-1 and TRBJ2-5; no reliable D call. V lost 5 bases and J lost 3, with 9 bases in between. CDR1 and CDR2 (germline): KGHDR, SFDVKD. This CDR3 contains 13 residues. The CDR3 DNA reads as TGTGCCACCAGTGGATCTCCGGAAGAGACCCAGTACTTC. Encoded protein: CATSGSPEETQYF.

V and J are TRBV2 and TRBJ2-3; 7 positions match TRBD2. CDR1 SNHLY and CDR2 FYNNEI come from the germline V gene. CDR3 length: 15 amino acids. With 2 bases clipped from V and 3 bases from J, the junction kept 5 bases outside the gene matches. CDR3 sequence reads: CASSERSGGTDTQYF. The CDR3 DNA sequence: TGTGCCAGCAGTGAAAGGTCGGGGGGAACAGATACGCAGTATTTT.

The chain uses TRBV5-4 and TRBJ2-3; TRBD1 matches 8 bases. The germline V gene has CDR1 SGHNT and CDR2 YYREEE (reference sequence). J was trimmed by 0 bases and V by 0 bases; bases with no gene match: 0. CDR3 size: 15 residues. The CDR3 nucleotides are TGTGCCAGCAGCTTGGACAGGGGGAGCACAGATACGCAGTATTTT. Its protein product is CASSLDRGSTDTQYF.

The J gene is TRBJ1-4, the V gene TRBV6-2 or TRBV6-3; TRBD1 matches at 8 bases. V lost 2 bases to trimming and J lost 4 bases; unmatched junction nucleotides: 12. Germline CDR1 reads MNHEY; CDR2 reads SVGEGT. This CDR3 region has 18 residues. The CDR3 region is CASSYRPGGIKDNEKLFF. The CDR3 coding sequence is TGTGCCAGCAGTTACCGTCCAGGGGGCATTAAGGATAATGAAAAACTGTTTTTT.

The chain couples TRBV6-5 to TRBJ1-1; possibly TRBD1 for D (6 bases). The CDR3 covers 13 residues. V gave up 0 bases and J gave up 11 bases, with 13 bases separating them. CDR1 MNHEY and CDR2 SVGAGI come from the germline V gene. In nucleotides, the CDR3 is TGTGCCAGCAGTTACTCCCCACAGGGTGAGGCTTTCTTT. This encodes CASSYSPQGEAFF.

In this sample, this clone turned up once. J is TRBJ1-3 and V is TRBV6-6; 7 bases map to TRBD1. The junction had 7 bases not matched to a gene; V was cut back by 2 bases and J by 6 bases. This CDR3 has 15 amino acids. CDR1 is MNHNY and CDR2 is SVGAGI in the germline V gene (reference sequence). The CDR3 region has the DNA TGTGCCAGCAGTTACCCGGCAGGGGGGAAAAACACCATATATTTT. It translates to CASSYPAGGKNTIYF.

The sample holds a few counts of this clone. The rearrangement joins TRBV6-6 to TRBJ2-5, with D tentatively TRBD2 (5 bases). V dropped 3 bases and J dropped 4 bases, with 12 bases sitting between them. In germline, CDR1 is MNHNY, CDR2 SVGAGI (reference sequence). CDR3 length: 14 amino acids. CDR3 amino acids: CASSYPEEAETQYF. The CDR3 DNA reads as TGTGCCAGCAGTTATCCCGAGGAGGCAGAGACCCAGTACTTC.

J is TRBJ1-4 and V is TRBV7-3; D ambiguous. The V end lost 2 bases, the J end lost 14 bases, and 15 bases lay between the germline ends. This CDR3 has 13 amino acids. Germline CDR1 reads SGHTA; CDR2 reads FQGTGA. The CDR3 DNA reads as TGTGCCAGCAGCTTAGAGCCGGGATATCGCCTGTTTTTT. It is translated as CASSLEPGYRLFF.

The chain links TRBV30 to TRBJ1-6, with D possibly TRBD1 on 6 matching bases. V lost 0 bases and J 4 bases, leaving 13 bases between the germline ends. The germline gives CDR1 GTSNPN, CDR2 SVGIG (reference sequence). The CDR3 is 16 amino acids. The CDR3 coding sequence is TGTGCCTGGAGTGTGCAGGGGATCACTTATAATTCACCCCTCCACTTT. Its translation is CAWSVQGITYNSPLHF. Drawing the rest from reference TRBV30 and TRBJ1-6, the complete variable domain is SQTIHQWPATLVQPVGSPLSLECTVEGTSNPNLYWYRQAAGRGLQLLFYSVGIGQISSEVPQNLSASRPQDRQFILSSKKLLLSDSGFYLCAWSVQGITYNSPLHFGNGTRLTVT.

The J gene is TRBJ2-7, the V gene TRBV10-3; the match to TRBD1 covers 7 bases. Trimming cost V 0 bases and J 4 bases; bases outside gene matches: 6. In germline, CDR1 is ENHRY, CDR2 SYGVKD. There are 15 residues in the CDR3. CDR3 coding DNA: TGTGCCATCAGTGAGTCCGACAGGGTAGGGTACGAGCAGTACTTC. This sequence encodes CAISESDRVGYEQYF.

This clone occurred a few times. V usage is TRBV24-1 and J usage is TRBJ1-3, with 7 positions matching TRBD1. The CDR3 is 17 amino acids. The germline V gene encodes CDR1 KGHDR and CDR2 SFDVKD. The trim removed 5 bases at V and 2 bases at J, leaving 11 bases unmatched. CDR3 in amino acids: CATSAPTGSRAGNTIYF. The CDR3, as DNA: TGTGCCACCAGTGCCCCGACAGGGAGTAGGGCTGGAAACACCATATATTTT.

DNA of the CDR3: TGCGCCAGCAGCCAGGGCTCTGGAAACACCATATATTTT. This encodes CASSQGSGNTIYF. The chain joins TRBV5-1 to TRBJ1-3, with D possibly being TRBD1 (5 bases). Germline CDR1 reads SGHRS; CDR2 reads YFSETQ. Trimming pared 4 bases from V and 0 bases from J, leaving 5 bases between. CDR3 length: 13 residues.

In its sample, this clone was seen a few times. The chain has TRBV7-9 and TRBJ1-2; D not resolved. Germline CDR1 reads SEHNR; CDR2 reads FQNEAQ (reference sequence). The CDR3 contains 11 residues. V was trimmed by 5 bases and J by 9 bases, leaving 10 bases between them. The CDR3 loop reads CASSALVRYTF. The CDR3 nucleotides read TGTGCCAGCAGCGCTTTAGTCCGCTACACCTTC.

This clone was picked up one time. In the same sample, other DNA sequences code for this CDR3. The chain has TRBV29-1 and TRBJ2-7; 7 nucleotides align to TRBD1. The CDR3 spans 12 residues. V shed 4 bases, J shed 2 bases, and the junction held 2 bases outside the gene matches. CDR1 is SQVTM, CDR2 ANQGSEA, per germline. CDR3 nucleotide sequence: TGCAGCGTTGGAGGGGGCGCCTACGAGCAGTACTTC. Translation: CSVGGGAYEQYF.

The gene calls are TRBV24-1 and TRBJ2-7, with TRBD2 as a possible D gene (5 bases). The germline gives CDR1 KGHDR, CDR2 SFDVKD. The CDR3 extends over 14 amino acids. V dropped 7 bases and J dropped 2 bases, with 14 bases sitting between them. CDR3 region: CATRDSRTPYEQYF. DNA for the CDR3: TGTGCCACCAGGGACTCTAGGACTCCCTACGAGCAGTACTTC.

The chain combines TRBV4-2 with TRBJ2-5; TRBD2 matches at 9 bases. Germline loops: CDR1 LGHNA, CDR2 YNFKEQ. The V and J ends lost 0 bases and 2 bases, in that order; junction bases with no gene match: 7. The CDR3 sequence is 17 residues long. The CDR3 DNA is TGTGCCAGCAGCCAAGATCCTGCGACTAGCGGACAAGAGACCCAGTACTTC. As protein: CASSQDPATSGQETQYF.

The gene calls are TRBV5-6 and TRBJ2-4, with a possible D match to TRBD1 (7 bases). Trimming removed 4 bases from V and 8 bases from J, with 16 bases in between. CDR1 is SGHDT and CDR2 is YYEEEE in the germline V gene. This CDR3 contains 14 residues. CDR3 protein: CASSPPTGRYIQYF. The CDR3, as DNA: TGTGCCAGCAGCCCACCGACAGGGAGGTACATTCAGTACTTC. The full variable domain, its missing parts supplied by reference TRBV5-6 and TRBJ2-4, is DAGVTQSPTHLIKTRGQQVTLRCSPKSGHDTVSWYQQALGQGPQFIFQYYEEEERQRGNFPDRFSGHQFPNYSSELNVNALLLGDSALYLCASSPPTGRYIQYFGAGTRLSVL.

In nucleotides, the CDR3 is TGCGCCAGCAGCCAAGATCCCTGGGGCGGACCCGGGGAGCTGTTTTTT. Translated: CASSQDPWGGPGELFF. The chain recombines TRBV4-3 with TRBJ2-2; D perhaps matches TRBD1 (5 bases). Germline V gives CDR1 LGHNA, CDR2 YSLEER. V was shortened by 0 bases and J by 6 bases, with 14 bases between the two germline ends. The CDR3 loop spans 16 amino acids.

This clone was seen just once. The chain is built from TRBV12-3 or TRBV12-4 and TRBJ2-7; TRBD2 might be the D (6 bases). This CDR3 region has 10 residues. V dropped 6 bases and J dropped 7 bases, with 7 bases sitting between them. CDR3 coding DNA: TGTGCCAGCAGGGAGGGAGAGCAGTACTTC. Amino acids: CASREGEQYF.

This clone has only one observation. The CDR3 DNA sequence: TGTGCCACCAGTGATTCGGTTTATGGCTACACCTTC. Translated, it gives CATSDSVYGYTF. The chain has TRBV24-1 and TRBJ1-2; no firm D call. Germline V gene data show CDR1 as KGHDR and CDR2 as SFDVKD. The CDR3 runs 12 residues. V dropped 2 bases and J dropped 5 bases, with 5 bases sitting between them.

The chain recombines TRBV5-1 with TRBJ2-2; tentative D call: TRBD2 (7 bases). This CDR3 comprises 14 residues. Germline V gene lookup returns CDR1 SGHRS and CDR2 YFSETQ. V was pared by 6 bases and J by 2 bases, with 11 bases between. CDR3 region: CASKGGANTGELFF. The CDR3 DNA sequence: TGCGCCAGCAAAGGGGGGGCCAACACCGGGGAGCTGTTTTTT. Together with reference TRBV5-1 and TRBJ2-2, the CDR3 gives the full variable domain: KAGVTQTPRYLIKTRGQQVTLSCSPISGHRSVSWYQQTPGQGLQFLFEYFSETQRNKGNFPGRFSGRQFSNSRSEMNVSTLELGDSALYLCASKGGANTGELFFGEGSRLTVL.

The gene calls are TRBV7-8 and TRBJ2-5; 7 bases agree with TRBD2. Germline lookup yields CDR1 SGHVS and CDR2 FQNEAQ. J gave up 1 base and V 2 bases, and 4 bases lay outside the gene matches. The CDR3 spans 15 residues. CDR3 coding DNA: TGTGCCAGCAGCTTACTGTCGGGGGGCCAAGAGACCCAGTACTTC. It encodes CASSLLSGGQETQYF.